The rows below give T cell receptor beta chains drawn from one sample of a study of blood T cell repertoires in COVID-19. The protocol was immunoSEQ multiplex PCR, while the TCRdb copy is restricted to in-frame clones and leaves out a portion. Of around 56,000 clones listed, 90% are singletons. Specimen: peripheral blood. These receptor sequences come from a man aged 80 or over with acute or convalescent COVID-19. Each CDR3 is given with its conserved first and last residue. A D gene is named only where the DNA matches it firmly. Size values are once, few and many counts, or a class for expanded clones, and some rows have none.

D	V	size	J	DNA	CDR3
-	TRBV5-1	-	TRBJ2-6	TGCGCCAGCAGCACCCCCCCGGGGGCTGGGGCCAACGTCCTGACTTTC	CASSTPPGAGANVLTF
TRBD1	TRBV19	-	TRBJ1-4	TGTGCCACCGGGGGACAGGGGGCGGAAAAACTGTTTTTT	CATGGQGAEKLFF
-	TRBV7-2	-	TRBJ1-6	TGTGCCAGCAGCCCGGGCCCGCGGGGCATTATCTATTCACCCCTCCACTTT	CASSPGPRGIIYSPLHF
-	TRBV12-3/TRBV12-4	-	TRBJ1-5	TGTGCCAGCAGTCAGGGGCTAAATCAGCCCCAGCATTTT	CASSQGLNQPQHF
TRBD2	TRBV5-6	few	TRBJ2-7	TGTGCCAGCCGGGGGGAGTCCTACGAGCAGTACTTC	CASRGESYEQYF
-	TRBV5-4	-	TRBJ1-1	TGTGCCAGCAGCCCCGGGACACAGAACACTGAAGCTTTCTTT	CASSPGTQNTEAFF
TRBD1	TRBV7-9	-	TRBJ2-5	TGTGCCAGCACCCGGGACAGCCAAGAGACCCAGTACTTC	CASTRDSQETQYF
TRBD2	TRBV10-3	-	TRBJ2-1	TGTGCCATCAGTGAGTCGGTCAGCGGGGGGGCGAGTGAGCAGTTCTTC	CAISESVSGGASEQFF
-	TRBV18	-	TRBJ2-6	TGTGCCAGCTCACCACTCAGGGTAGGCTCTGGGGCCAACGTCCTGACTTTC	CASSPLRVGSGANVLTF
-	TRBV9	few	TRBJ2-7	TGTGCCAGCAGCGTATCCCCTTCCTACGAGCAGTACTTC	CASSVSPSYEQYF
TRBD2	TRBV5-1	once	TRBJ2-3	TGCGCCAGCAGCTTACTAGCGGGGGACACAGATACGCAGTATTTT	CASSLLAGDTDTQYF
TRBD2	TRBV18	-	TRBJ2-3	TGTGCCAGCTCAACGCGGACTAGCGCTTCGTCAGATACGCAGTATTTT	CASSTRTSASSDTQYF
TRBD1	TRBV9	-	TRBJ1-1	TGTGCCAGCAGCGTAGAGGGGAACAGGGGTGGCACTGAAGCTTTCTTT	CASSVEGNRGGTEAFF
TRBD2	TRBV18	few	TRBJ2-3	TGTGCCAGCTCACCAGAAGCGGGGCTTGTTACGCAGTATTTT	CASSPEAGLVTQYF
TRBD1	TRBV19	-	TRBJ2-6	TGTGCCAGTAGTATGAGGACAGGGGGCTTTTGGGCCAACGTCCTGACTTTC	CASSMRTGGFWANVLTF
-	TRBV7-9	-	TRBJ1-5	TGTGCCAGCAGCTTCGGCAGGGGCACGCCCCAGCATTTT	CASSFGRGTPQHF
TRBD2	TRBV5-1	-	TRBJ2-3	TGCGCCAGCAGCTTGGGGACTAGCGGACCCACAGATACGCAGTATTTT	CASSLGTSGPTDTQYF